This T cell receptor beta chain was sequenced during a study of CD8 T cells in ankylosing spondylitis. CDR1 is MNHEY, CDR2 SMNVEV, per germline (reference sequence). CDR3 size: 16 residues. The V end was cut by 4 bases, the J end by 6 bases, with 19 bases between. This clonotype was counted a few times. Its antigen is currently unknown. Study-wide points: In reactive arthritis synovial fluid and blood, some motif variants had been reported before. Characteristic of ankylosing spondylitis blood, it appeared, was a TCR beta motif comprising roughly eight highly homologous variants. Disease-associated clones were reportedly significantly overrepresented in matched ankylosing spondylitis synovial fluid.

In making TCR beta libraries, quantitative 5'-RACE with molecular barcodes was used. One entry per CDR3 protein results from TCRdb running MiXCR on the 5' RACE reads. The data show roughly 670,000 distinct CDR3 sequences, around 20% seen once. The origin of this receptor is a male donor with ankylosing spondylitis. The rearrangement uses TRBV27 and TRBJ1-5; D uncertain. The sequencing input was blood, either unsorted or a sorted T cell fraction (not recorded which). In DNA, the CDR3 is TGTGCCAGCAGTTCCAGAGGTCCAGCGGGGTTTCAGCCCCAGCATTTT. Translating it yields CASSSRGPAGFQPQHF.